This T cell receptor beta chain was observed in a study of brain metastases from non-small cell lung cancer. Method: immunoSEQ multiplex PCR; TCRdb's copy keeps in-frame clones and lacks some. The data show over 800 clones, with roughly 84% seen just once and roughly 12% held by the top ten. The germline V gene has CDR1 SGDLS and CDR2 YYNGEE. This CDR3 has 13 amino acids. V was shortened by 4 bases and J by 1 base, with 7 bases between the two germline ends. The receptor was isolated from a donor over 35 with non-small cell lung cancer. The sequenced sample was tumor-adjacent normal tissue. This chain joins TRBV9 and TRBJ2-3; D ambiguous. CDR3 nucleotide sequence: TGTGCCAGCAGCTCCTGGGGCACAGATACGCAGTATTTT. This codes for CASSSWGTDTQYF. The full variable domain, with the rest looked up from reference TRBV9 and TRBJ2-3, is DSGVTQTPKHLITATGQRVTLRCSPRSGDLSVYWYQQSLDQGLQFLIQYYNGEERAKGNILERFSAQQFPDLHSELNLSSLELGDSALYFCASSSWGTDTQYFGPGTRLTVL.